What follows are 26 T cell receptor beta chains derived from one specimen sequenced in a study of T cell responses to AZD1222 COVID-19 vaccine. The table came from immunoSEQ multiplex PCR; TCRdb's copy has only in-frame clones and leaves some out. The top ten clones hold around 9.9% of a sample with about 110,000 clones, approximately 83% of them seen once. This specimen consisted of peripheral blood, obtained on day 0 of AZD1222 vaccination. The receptors here all came from an adult in good health.

This rearrangement joins TRBV18 to TRBJ1-1, with D possibly TRBD1 on 5 matching bases. Germline loops: CDR1 KGHSH, CDR2 LQKENI. The V and J ends lost 3 bases and 7 bases respectively, with 9 bases between them. This CDR3 contains 12 residues. The CDR3, as DNA: TGTGCCAGCTCACCGGGACCCCTTGAAGCTTTCTTT. Its protein product is CASSPGPLEAFF.

CDR3 nucleotides: TGCAGCGTTGAAGATCTGGGAAGTCATGGCTACACCTTC. Amino acid sequence: CSVEDLGSHGYTF. V usage is TRBV29-1 and J usage is TRBJ1-2; D is unresolved. This CDR3 comprises 13 residues. Germline V gives CDR1 SQVTM, CDR2 ANQGSEA. The V gene lost 0 bases and the J gene lost 6 bases, with 11 bases spanning the gap.

Only a few counts were recorded for this clone. V gene TRBV2 combines with J gene TRBJ2-1; weak D call: TRBD2 (6 bases). There are 19 residues in the CDR3. The germline gives CDR1 SNHLY, CDR2 FYNNEI. V dropped 3 bases and J dropped 5 bases, with 26 bases sitting between them. CDR3 region: CASSDVLGGQGRPDNEQFF. The DNA of the CDR3 is TGTGCCAGCAGTGATGTCCTCGGAGGGCAGGGCAGGCCTGACAATGAGCAGTTCTTC.

The chain has TRBV13 and TRBJ1-2; D gene uncertain. The CDR3 length is 15 residues. Trimming removed 5 bases from V and 1 base from J, with 14 bases in between. Germline CDR1 reads PRHDT; CDR2 reads FYEKMQ (reference sequence). CDR3 in DNA: TGTGCCAGCAGCCCCCGGAGGGTTTATAACTATGGCTACACCTTC. It translates to CASSPRRVYNYGYTF.

V usage is TRBV19 and J usage is TRBJ2-1, with a weak D call TRBD2 (5 bases). The length of the CDR3 is 15 residues. Between the trimmed V and J ends, which lost 5 bases and 1 base, there was a span of 12 bases. Germline values: CDR1 LNHDA, CDR2 SQIVND (reference sequence). CDR3 in DNA: TGTGCCAGTAGTGCGGGTCCGGGGTCCTACAATGAGCAGTTCTTC. Residues: CASSAGPGSYNEQFF. Using reference TRBV19 and TRBJ2-1 for the parts outside the CDR3, the full variable domain is DGGITQSPKYLFRKEGQNVTLSCEQNLNHDAMYWYRQDPGQGLRLIYYSQIVNDFQKGDIAEGYSVSREKKESFPLTVTSAQKNPTAFYLCASSAGPGSYNEQFFGPGTRLTVL.

This clone turned up a few times. The rearrangement joins TRBV28 to TRBJ1-2, with D maybe TRBD1 (6 bases). CDR3 length: 16 amino acids. The V end was cut by 4 bases, the J end by 7 bases, with 22 bases between. Germline-derived CDR1 and CDR2 are MDHEN and SYDVKM. Written as DNA, the CDR3 is TGTGCCAGCAGTTCCCCTCTAGGCGGGGGCGCGGTTGGCTACACCTTC. It specifies CASSSPLGGGAVGYTF.

This chain joins TRBV28 and TRBJ1-2; a possible D gene is TRBD1 (5 bases). The CDR3 spans 14 residues. The ends were cut back, 5 bases at V and 7 bases at J, with 17 bases in the middle. CDR1 is MDHEN and CDR2 is SYDVKM in the germline V gene. CDR3 residues: CASSVNAGSGGYTF. CDR3 nucleotides: TGTGCCAGCAGTGTTAATGCAGGGAGTGGTGGCTACACCTTC.

The chain combines TRBV9 with TRBJ1-2, with D unresolved. V lost 2 bases and J lost 7, with 9 bases in between. Germline CDR1 reads SGDLS; CDR2 reads YYNGEE. The CDR3 has 12 amino acids. DNA of the CDR3: TGTGCCAGCAGCGTCCTGGGAAGTGGCTACACCTTC. Residues: CASSVLGSGYTF.

This chain uses TRBV30 with TRBJ1-4; a possible D gene is TRBD1 (6 bases). Germline CDR1 and CDR2: GTSNPN and SVGIG (reference sequence). The CDR3 is 17 residues long. Trimming cost V 7 bases and J 1 base, with 22 bases left between them. This chain's CDR3 is CASSPAGAVRTNEKLFF. The CDR3 nucleotides read TGTGCCTCCTCTCCAGCAGGGGCGGTAAGAACTAATGAAAAACTGTTTTTT.

The chain links TRBV4-1 to TRBJ2-1; 7 nucleotides match TRBD1. The V and J ends lost 1 base and 9 bases, in that order; junction bases with no gene match: 9. This CDR3 has 15 amino acids. Germline V CDR1 and CDR2: MGHRA, YSYEKL. The CDR3 sequence is CASSQVQGDRGEQFF. DNA of the CDR3: TGCGCCAGCAGCCAAGTCCAGGGGGATAGGGGTGAGCAGTTCTTC.

This chain links TRBV2 with TRBJ1-2; D gene uncertain. CDR1 and CDR2 from the germline V gene are SNHLY and FYNNEI. The CDR3 is 14 amino acids. V lost 3 bases and J lost 3, with 11 bases in between. The CDR3 nucleotides are TGTGCCAGCAGTGAGAGGACGGCCGACTATGGCTACACCTTC. This codes for CASSERTADYGYTF.

V and J are TRBV6-2 or TRBV6-3 and TRBJ2-2, with 12 nucleotides matching TRBD2. V lost 2 bases to trimming and J lost 6 bases; unmatched junction nucleotides: 7. The CDR3 is 17 amino acids. Germline CDR1 is MNHEY and CDR2 is SVGEGT. CDR3 sequence: CASSYPLAGGPPGELFF. The CDR3 DNA sequence: TGTGCCAGCAGTTACCCTCTAGCGGGAGGGCCACCCGGGGAGCTGTTTTTT.

The rearrangement joins TRBV6-1 to TRBJ2-7; D may be TRBD2 (5 bases). The germline V and J ends were trimmed by 3 bases and 1 base, with 28 bases remaining between them. Germline CDR1 reads MNHNS; CDR2 reads SASEGT. This CDR3 comprises 20 residues. As DNA, the CDR3 is TGTGCCAGCAGTGAGGTGGTTGACGGCCGCGGGTTGAAGCGGTCCTACGAGCAGTACTTC. It yields the protein CASSEVVDGRGLKRSYEQYF.

This rearrangement joins TRBV28 to TRBJ2-1; TRBD2 is a possible D gene (6 bases). The CDR3 is 14 amino acids. Trimming pared 3 bases from V and 10 bases from J, leaving 16 bases between. The V gene's germline CDR1 is MDHEN and CDR2 SYDVKM. The CDR3 is CASSFGGQTLEQFF. The CDR3, as DNA: TGTGCCAGCAGTTTCGGGGGTCAGACTCTGGAGCAGTTCTTC. The complete variable domain, with remaining parts taken from reference TRBV28 and TRBJ2-1, reads DVKVTQSSRYLVKRTGEKVFLECVQDMDHENMFWYRQDPGLGLRLIYFSYDVKMKEKGDIPEGYSVSREKKERFSLILESASTNQTSMYLCASSFGGQTLEQFFGPGTRLTVL.

The V and J genes are TRBV12-3 or TRBV12-4 and TRBJ1-1; unclear D gene. The CDR3 has 13 amino acids. V lost 6 bases and J 6 bases, leaving 14 bases between the germline ends. The CDR3 protein is CASRRGMGSEAFF. The DNA of the CDR3 is TGTGCCAGCAGGCGTGGGATGGGCTCTGAAGCTTTCTTT.

The chain employs TRBV5-1 and TRBJ1-3; no firm D call. This CDR3 contains 15 residues. V was cut by 4 bases and J by 2 bases, with 13 bases left in between. The germline gives CDR1 SGHRS, CDR2 YFSETQ. The CDR3 protein is CASSPSARAGNTIYF. The CDR3 nucleotides are TGCGCCAGCAGCCCGTCCGCCCGGGCTGGAAACACCATATATTTT.

The chain employs TRBV20-1 and TRBJ2-7; 9 nucleotides agree with TRBD2. CDR3 size: 15 residues. Germline trimming cut 3 bases from V and 0 bases from J; bases unmatched to any gene: 6. Germline V gene lookup returns CDR1 DFQATT and CDR2 SNEGSKA (reference sequence). In nucleotides, the CDR3 is TGCAGTGCTAGTCGTCTAGCGGGGCGCTCCTACGAGCAGTACTTC. Translating it yields CSASRLAGRSYEQYF.

The chain joins TRBV6-2 or TRBV6-3 to TRBJ1-3; D possibly corresponds to TRBD1 (6 bases). Germline CDR1 is MNHEY and CDR2 is SVGEGT. V shed 2 bases and J shed 0 bases, with 11 bases lying between them. The CDR3 totals 16 residues. The CDR3 DNA reads as TGTGCCAGCAGTTACGGTCGGGACAACTCTGGAAACACCATATATTTT. It is translated as CASSYGRDNSGNTIYF.

This rearrangement joins TRBV6-6 to TRBJ1-2; no clear D. Trimming left V 8 bases short and J 9 bases short, with 13 bases between. The CDR3 spans 11 residues. CDR1 and CDR2 from the germline V gene are MNHNY and SVGAGI (reference sequence). In nucleotides, the CDR3 is TGTGCCAGCTTGACGGGCAGCAGCTACACCTTC. As protein: CASLTGSSYTF.

The rearrangement uses TRBV19 and TRBJ1-2; D not certain. Germline V gene lookup returns CDR1 LNHDA and CDR2 SQIVND (reference sequence). V was clipped by 6 bases and J by 3 bases, with 8 bases between them. The CDR3 loop spans 12 amino acids. The CDR3 protein is CASRKMDYGYTF. The DNA for the CDR3 is TGTGCCAGTAGGAAGATGGACTATGGCTACACCTTC.

The V and J genes are TRBV2 and TRBJ1-5; D is unresolved. Trimming pared 4 bases from V and 6 bases from J, leaving 16 bases between. The CDR3 totals 15 residues. Germline CDR1 reads SNHLY; CDR2 reads FYNNEI. The CDR3 nucleotides read TGTGCCAGCAGTGCCATAGGAGGGAAGCGTCAGCCCCAGCATTTT. Its protein product is CASSAIGGKRQPQHF.

CDR3: CASSIAGPSNQPQHF. The DNA of the CDR3 is TGTGCCAGTAGTATTGCAGGGCCCAGCAATCAGCCCCAGCATTTT. The chain uses TRBV19 and TRBJ1-5, with a weak D call TRBD1 (5 bases). CDR3 length equals 15 residues. Trimming took off 3 bases at V and 1 base at J, with 10 bases between the two ends. Germline CDR1 and CDR2: LNHDA and SQIVND (reference sequence).

A few counts support this clone. The chain has TRBV7-8 and TRBJ2-7; D might be TRBD1 or TRBD2, each matching 5 bases. The CDR3 extends over 17 amino acids. The ends were cut back, 5 bases at V and 5 bases at J, with 25 bases in the middle. CDR1 and CDR2 (germline): SGHVS, FQNEAQ. CDR3 protein: CASSAPVGARVQDEQYF. The CDR3 DNA sequence: TGTGCCAGCAGCGCTCCCGTCGGGGCCAGGGTCCAGGACGAGCAGTACTTC.

This clone was seen more than once but under ten times. This rearrangement joins TRBV6-1 to TRBJ1-5, with 8 bases lining up with TRBD1. The CDR3 is made up of 14 amino acids. Germline V gene lookup returns CDR1 MNHNS and CDR2 SASEGT. V lost 1 base, J lost 7 bases, and 3 bases stayed unmatched. The CDR3 region is CASSEGQGSQPQHF. For the CDR3, the DNA is TGTGCCAGCAGTGAAGGACAGGGGTCGCAGCCCCAGCATTTT.

The chain joins TRBV28 to TRBJ2-3; D is unresolved. V shed 6 bases and J shed 0 bases, with 7 bases lying between them. The germline V gene has CDR1 MDHEN and CDR2 SYDVKM. CDR3 length: 13 amino acids. The CDR3 loop reads CASRSGSTDTQYF. The CDR3 DNA sequence: TGTGCCAGCAGGTCCGGGAGCACAGATACGCAGTATTTT.

This clone was detected only once. The rearrangement joins TRBV2 to TRBJ1-2, with 9 bases that match TRBD1. In germline, CDR1 is SNHLY, CDR2 FYNNEI. CDR3 size: 15 residues. J gave up 4 bases and V 2 bases, and 5 bases lay outside the gene matches. The CDR3 here is CASSETGTGSYGYTF. The CDR3 DNA reads as TGTGCCAGCAGTGAAACCGGGACAGGGAGCTATGGCTACACCTTC.